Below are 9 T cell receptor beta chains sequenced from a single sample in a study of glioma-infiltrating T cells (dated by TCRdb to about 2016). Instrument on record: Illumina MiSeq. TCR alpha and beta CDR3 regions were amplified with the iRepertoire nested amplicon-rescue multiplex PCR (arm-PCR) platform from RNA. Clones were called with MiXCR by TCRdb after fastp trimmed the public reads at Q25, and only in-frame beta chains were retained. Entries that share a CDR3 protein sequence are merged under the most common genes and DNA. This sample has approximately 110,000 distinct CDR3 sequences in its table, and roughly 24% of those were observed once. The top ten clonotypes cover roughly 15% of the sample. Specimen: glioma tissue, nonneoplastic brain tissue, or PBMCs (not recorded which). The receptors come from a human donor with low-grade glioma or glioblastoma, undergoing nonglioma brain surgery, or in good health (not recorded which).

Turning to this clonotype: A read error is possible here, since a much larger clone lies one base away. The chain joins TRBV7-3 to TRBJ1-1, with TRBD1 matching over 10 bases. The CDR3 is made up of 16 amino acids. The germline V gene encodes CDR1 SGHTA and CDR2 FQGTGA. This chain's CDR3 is CARSFVGTGAGGEAFF. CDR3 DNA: TGTGCCAGAAGCTTCGTTGGGACAGGGGCTGGGGGTGAAGCTTTCTTT.

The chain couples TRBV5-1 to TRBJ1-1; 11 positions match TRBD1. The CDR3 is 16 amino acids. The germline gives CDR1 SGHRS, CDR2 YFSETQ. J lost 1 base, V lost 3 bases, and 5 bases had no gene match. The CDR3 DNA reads TGCGCCAGCAGCTCCGGGACAGGGGGATCGAACACTGAAGCTTTCTTT. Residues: CASSSGTGGSNTEAFF.

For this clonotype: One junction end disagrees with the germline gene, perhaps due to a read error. The CDR3, as DNA: TGTGCCAGCAGTTTAGCGGGACCTGGGGCCAACGTCCTGGCTTTC. Protein: CASSLAGPGANVLAF. The rearrangement links TRBV12-3 or TRBV12-4 to TRBJ2-6, with D possibly being TRBD1 or TRBD2 (5 bases each). This CDR3 is 15 amino acids long.

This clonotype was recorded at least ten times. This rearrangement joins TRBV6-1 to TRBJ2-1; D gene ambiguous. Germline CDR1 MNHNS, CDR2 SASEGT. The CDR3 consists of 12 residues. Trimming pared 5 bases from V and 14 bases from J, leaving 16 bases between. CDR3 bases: TGTGCCAGCAGTTATCCTCCCTGTGGGAAGTTCTTC. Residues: CASSYPPCGKFF.

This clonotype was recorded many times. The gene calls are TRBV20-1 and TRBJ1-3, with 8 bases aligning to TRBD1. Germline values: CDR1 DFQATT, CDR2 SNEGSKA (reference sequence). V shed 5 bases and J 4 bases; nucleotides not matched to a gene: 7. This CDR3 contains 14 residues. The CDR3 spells CSAPDRGSGNTIYF. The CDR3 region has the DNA TGCAGTGCTCCCGACAGGGGTTCAGGAAACACCATATATTTT.

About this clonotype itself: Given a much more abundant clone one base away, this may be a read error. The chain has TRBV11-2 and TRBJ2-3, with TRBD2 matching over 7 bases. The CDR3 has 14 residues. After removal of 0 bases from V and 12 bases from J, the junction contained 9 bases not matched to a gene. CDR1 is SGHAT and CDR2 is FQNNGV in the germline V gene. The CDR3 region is CASSLDPGIAGQYF. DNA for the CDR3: TGTGCCAGCAGCTTAGATCCCGGAATAGCGGGTCAGTATTTT.

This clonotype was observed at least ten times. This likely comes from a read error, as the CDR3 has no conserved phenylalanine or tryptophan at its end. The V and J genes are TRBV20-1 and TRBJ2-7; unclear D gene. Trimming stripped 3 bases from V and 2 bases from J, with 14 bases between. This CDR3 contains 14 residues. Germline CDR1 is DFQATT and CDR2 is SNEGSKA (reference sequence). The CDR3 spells CSASPPRATYEQYS. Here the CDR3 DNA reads TGCAGTGCTAGCCCCCCTAGGGCAACCTACGAGCAGTACTCC.

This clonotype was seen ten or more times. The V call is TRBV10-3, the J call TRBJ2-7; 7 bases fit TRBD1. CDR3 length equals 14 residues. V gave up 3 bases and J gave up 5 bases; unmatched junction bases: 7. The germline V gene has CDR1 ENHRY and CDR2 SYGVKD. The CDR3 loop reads CAISEGRGMNEQYF. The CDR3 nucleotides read TGTGCCATCAGTGAAGGCAGGGGGATGAACGAGCAGTACTTC.

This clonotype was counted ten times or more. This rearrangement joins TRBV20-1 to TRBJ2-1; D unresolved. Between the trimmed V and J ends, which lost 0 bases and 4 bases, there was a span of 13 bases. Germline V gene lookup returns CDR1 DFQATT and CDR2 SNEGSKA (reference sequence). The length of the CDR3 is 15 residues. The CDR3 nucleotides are TGCAGTGCTAGAGATCCGAAGGCAGAGTACAATGAGCAGTTCTTC. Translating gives CSARDPKAEYNEQFF.